Detailed here is one TCR beta chain. Antigen: not known. The germline V gene encodes CDR1 MDHEN and CDR2 SYDVKM. The CDR3 contains 15 residues. Trimming removed 6 bases from V and 3 bases from J, with 15 bases in between. Donors were healthy HIV-negative adults without recent acute infections or vaccinations. Those who donated, Caucasian adults without exception, all lived in Nashville, Tennessee. This sample stems from a study of shared clonotypes between healthy human individuals. General study points: Sampling covered nothing but blood. Tissue TCR repertoires likely differ from those found in blood.

Profiling relied on immunoSEQ multiplex PCR, and the TCRdb table lists in-frame clones only, not all of them. In the table there are about 510,000 clones, approximately 85% of which are singletons. J is TRBJ2-1 and V is TRBV28; D possibly corresponds to TRBD2 (7 bases). This sequence was found in a woman in her thirties or forties in good health. Some clones in this sample may be carry-over from other donors' samples. The sequenced sample was PBMCs. The CDR3 reads CASRGGRALYNEQFF. The CDR3, as DNA: TGTGCCAGCAGAGGGGGGAGGGCCCTCTACAATGAGCAGTTCTTC. The variable domain in full, with the rest retrieved from reference TRBV28 and TRBJ2-1, is DVKVTQSSRYLVKRTGEKVFLECVQDMDHENMFWYRQDPGLGLRLIYFSYDVKMKEKGDIPEGYSVSREKKERFSLILESASTNQTSMYLCASRGGRALYNEQFFGPGTRLTVL.